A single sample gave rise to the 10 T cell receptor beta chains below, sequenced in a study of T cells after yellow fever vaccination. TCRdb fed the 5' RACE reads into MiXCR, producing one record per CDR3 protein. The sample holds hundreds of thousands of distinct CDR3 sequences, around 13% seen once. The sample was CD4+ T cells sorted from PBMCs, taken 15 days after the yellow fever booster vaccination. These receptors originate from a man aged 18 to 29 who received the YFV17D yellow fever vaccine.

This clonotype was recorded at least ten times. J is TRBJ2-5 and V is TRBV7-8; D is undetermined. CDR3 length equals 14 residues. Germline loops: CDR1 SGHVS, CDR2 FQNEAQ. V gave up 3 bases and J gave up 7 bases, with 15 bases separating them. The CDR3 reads CASSFQTKRTTQYF. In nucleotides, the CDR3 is TGTGCCAGCAGCTTTCAGACAAAAAGGACGACCCAGTACTTC.

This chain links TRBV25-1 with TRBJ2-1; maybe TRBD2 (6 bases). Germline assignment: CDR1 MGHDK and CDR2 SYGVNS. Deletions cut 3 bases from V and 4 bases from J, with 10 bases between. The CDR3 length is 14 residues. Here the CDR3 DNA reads TGTGCCAGCAGTGAGTCTAGCGAATACAATGAGCAGTTCTTC. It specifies CASSESSEYNEQFF.

In nucleotides, the CDR3 is TGTGCCAGCAGCAAAGCGCTGGACTTTCCGGGACTTACCCCGCGGGAGACCCAGTACTTC. Translated: CASSKALDFPGLTPRETQYF. The chain couples TRBV21-1 to TRBJ2-5; the table's TRBD2 call for D was not verified on the DNA. TRBV21-1 is described as a pseudogene. The CDR3 has 20 amino acids.

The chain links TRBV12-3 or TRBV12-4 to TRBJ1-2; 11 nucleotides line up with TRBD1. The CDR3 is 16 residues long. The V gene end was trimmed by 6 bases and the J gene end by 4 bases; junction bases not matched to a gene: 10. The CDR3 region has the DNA TGTGCCAGCAGCAGGACAGGGGGCTACAGCGGCTATGGCTACACCTTC. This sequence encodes CASSRTGGYSGYGYTF.

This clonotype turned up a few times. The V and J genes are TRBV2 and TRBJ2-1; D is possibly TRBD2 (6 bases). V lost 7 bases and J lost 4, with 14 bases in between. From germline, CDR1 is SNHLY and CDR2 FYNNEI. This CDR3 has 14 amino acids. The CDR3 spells CASKTGELYNEQFF. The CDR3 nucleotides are TGTGCCAGCAAAACGGGGGAGTTGTACAATGAGCAGTTCTTC.

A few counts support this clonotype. The CDR3 DNA follows: TGTGCCAGCAGTTACTTAATGACAGGCACAGATACGCAGTATTTT. It encodes CASSYLMTGTDTQYF. V is TRBV6-5 and J is TRBJ2-3; tentatively, D is TRBD1 (5 bases). This CDR3 has 15 residues. Germline CDR1 and CDR2: MNHEY and SVGAGI. V lost 1 base to trimming and J lost 1 base, with 9 bases between them.

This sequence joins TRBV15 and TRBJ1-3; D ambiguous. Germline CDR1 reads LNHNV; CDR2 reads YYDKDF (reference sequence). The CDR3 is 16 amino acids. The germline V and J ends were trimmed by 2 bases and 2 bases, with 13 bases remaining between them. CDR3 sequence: CATSRSRTVTGNTIYF. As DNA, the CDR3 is TGTGCCACCAGCAGATCTCGGACGGTGACTGGAAACACCATATATTTT.

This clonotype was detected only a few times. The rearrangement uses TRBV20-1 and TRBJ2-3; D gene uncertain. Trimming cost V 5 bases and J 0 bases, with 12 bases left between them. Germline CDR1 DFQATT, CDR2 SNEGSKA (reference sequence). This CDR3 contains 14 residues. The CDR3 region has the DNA TGCAGTGCTCCCGACGGCCGCAGCACAGATACGCAGTATTTT. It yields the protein CSAPDGRSTDTQYF.

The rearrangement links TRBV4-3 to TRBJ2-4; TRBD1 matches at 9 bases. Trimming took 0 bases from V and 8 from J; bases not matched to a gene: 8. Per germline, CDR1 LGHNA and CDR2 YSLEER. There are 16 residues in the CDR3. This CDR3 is CASSQDRETGGDIQYF. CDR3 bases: TGCGCCAGCAGCCAAGATAGAGAGACAGGGGGGGACATTCAGTACTTC.

In DNA, the CDR3 is TGTGCCAGCAGCTTAGGACGGAATAGCAATCAGCCCCAGCATTTT. It translates to CASSLGRNSNQPQHF. The rearrangement links TRBV7-2 to TRBJ1-5; D gene uncertain. Germline CDR1 is SGHTA and CDR2 is FQGNSA. This CDR3 is built from 15 residues. Trimming took 1 base from V and 0 from J, leaving 7 bases between them.